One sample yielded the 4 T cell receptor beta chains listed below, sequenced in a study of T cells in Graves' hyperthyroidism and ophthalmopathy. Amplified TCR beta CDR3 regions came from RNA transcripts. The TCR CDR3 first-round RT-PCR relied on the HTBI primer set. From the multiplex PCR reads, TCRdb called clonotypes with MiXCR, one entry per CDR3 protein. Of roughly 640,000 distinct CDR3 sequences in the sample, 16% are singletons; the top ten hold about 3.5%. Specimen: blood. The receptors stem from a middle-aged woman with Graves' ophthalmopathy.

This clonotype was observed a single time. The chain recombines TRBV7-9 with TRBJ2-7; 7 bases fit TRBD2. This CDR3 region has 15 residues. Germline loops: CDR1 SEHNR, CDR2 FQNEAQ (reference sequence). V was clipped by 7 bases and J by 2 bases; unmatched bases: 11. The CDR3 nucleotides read TGTGCCAGCAAAAATAGCGGGTCGGCTCCCTACGAGCAGTACTTC. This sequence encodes CASKNSGSAPYEQYF.

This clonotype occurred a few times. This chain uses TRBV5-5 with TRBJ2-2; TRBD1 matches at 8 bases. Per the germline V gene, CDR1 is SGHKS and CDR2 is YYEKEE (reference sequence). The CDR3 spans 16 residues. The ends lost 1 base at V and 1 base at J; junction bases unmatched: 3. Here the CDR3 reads CASSLQDRVNTGELFF. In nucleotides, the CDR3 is TGTGCCAGCAGCTTGCAGGACAGGGTGAACACCGGGGAGCTGTTTTTT.

The CDR3 region is CSARDAPRGTNEKLFF. Here the CDR3 DNA reads TGCAGTGCTAGAGATGCCCCACGGGGAACTAATGAAAAACTGTTTTTT. V is TRBV20-1 and J is TRBJ1-4; no firm D call. This CDR3 contains 16 residues. V was trimmed by 0 bases and J by 1 base, leaving 12 bases between them. The germline V gene has CDR1 DFQATT and CDR2 SNEGSKA (reference sequence).

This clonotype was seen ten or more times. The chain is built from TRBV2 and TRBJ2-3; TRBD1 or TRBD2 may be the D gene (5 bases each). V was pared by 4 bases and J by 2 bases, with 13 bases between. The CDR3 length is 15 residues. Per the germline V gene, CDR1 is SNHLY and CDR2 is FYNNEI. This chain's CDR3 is CASSVRGADTDTQYF. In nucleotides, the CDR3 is TGTGCCAGCAGTGTTCGGGGCGCGGACACAGATACGCAGTATTTT.